The clone carrying this T cell receptor beta chain came up many times. The target antigen is unknown. The data stem from a study of breast tumors, draining lymph nodes, adjacent tissues. Axillary draining lymph nodes of breast cancer patients supplied the node samples. TCRdb analysed the multiplex PCR reads with MiXCR anew, one entry per CDR3 protein. The repertoire holds 75,000 to 100,000 distinct CDR3 sequences, with around 20% as singletons. Findings of the study overall: Tumor TCR diversity was below lymph nodes but above nontumor tissue. Most tumor T cells seemingly derive from lymph node, then expand in tumor. Tumor and nontumor repertoires were significantly more similar in luminal-like than in basal-like breast cancer.

The sample taken for sequencing was axillary lymph node tissue. This receptor was obtained from a female donor with breast cancer. Some clones in this sample may be carry-over from other donors' samples.

This CDR3 is CASSLDDYGTYEQYF. CDR3 in DNA: TGTGCCAGCAGCTTAGATGATTACGGCACCTACGAGCAGTACTTC. This chain joins TRBV11-3 and TRBJ2-7; no clear D. Germline V CDR1 and CDR2: SGHNT, YENEEA. The CDR3 runs to 15 residues. Trimming removed 0 bases at V and 2 bases at J, with 11 bases between.